These T cell receptor beta chains were read from a single sample in a study of T cells after yellow fever vaccination. TCRdb processed the 5' RACE reads anew with MiXCR; each CDR3 protein has one entry. The profile shows roughly 260,000 distinct CDR3 sequences, approximately 13% of them singletons. Sequenced here: CD4+ T cells sorted from PBMCs, sampled 45 days after the yellow fever booster vaccination. The source is a man aged 25 to 40 who received the YFV17D yellow fever vaccine. CDR3s include the opening cysteine and the closing phenylalanine or tryptophan. A D gene is named only where the DNA matches it firmly. Some rows mark clone size as missing; the rest say once, few, many or name a class of expanded clone.

d_gene,v_gene,j_gene,abundance,CDR3aa,CDR3nt
NA,TRBV12-3/TRBV12-4,TRBJ2-1,NA,CASSFQGASYNEQFF,TGTGCCAGCAGTTTTCAAGGGGCCTCCTACAATGAGCAGTTCTTC
NA,TRBV5-1,TRBJ2-2,NA,CASSPEVTGELFF,TGCGCCAGCAGCCCTGAGGTCACCGGGGAGCTGTTTTTT
TRBD2,TRBV24-1,TRBJ2-1,few,CATGGSPYNEQFF,TGTGCCACCGGCGGGAGCCCCTACAATGAGCAGTTCTTC
NA,TRBV20-1,TRBJ2-5,few,CSARAFSRDRGETQYF,TGCAGTGCTAGAGCTTTTTCCCGGGACCGGGGGGAGACCCAGTACTTC
NA,TRBV29-1,TRBJ2-5,NA,CSVVGAMAQETQYF,TGCAGCGTTGTCGGCGCTATGGCCCAAGAGACCCAGTACTTC
NA,TRBV29-1,TRBJ2-3,NA,CSVAPFSSAYTDTQYF,TGCAGCGTTGCCCCCTTTTCTAGCGCCTACACAGATACGCAGTATTTT
TRBD2,TRBV15,TRBJ2-1,few,CATSRDVPAGDEQFF,TGTGCCACCAGCAGAGATGTTCCAGCGGGAGATGAGCAGTTCTTC
TRBD2,TRBV29-1,TRBJ2-1,NA,CSARVSGRIAYNEQFF,TGCAGCGCTAGGGTTAGCGGGAGAATCGCCTACAATGAGCAGTTCTTC
TRBD2,TRBV5-1,TRBJ2-1,NA,CASSLPTSGSSYNEQFF,TGCGCCAGCAGCTTGCCTACTAGCGGTAGCTCCTACAATGAGCAGTTCTTC
NA,TRBV7-2,TRBJ2-5,many,CASSLGNQETQYF,TGTGCCAGCAGCTTGGGCAACCAAGAGACCCAGTACTTC
TRBD2,TRBV20-1,TRBJ2-2,few,CSAPGGGYSTGELFF,TGCAGCGCGCCGGGGGGGGGATATAGCACCGGGGAGCTGTTTTTT
NA,TRBV4-3,TRBJ1-5,NA,CASSQADRDNQPQHF,TGCGCCAGCAGCCAGGCTGACAGAGACAATCAGCCCCAGCATTTT
TRBD1,TRBV6-5,TRBJ2-3,few,CASSYRGQDTDTQYF,TGTGCCAGCAGTTACCGGGGACAGGACACAGATACGCAGTATTTT
TRBD2,TRBV4-2,TRBJ2-1,many,CASSQMLREFDEQFF,TGTGCCAGCAGCCAAATGCTGCGGGAGTTTGATGAGCAGTTCTTC
TRBD2,TRBV7-2,TRBJ2-3,few,CASSLFGTSEADTQYF,TGTGCCAGCAGCTTATTCGGGACTAGCGAGGCAGATACGCAGTATTTT
TRBD2,TRBV7-2,TRBJ2-1,NA,CASSLGFPGGRFNEQFF,TGTGCCAGCAGCTTAGGGTTCCCGGGCGGGAGGTTCAATGAGCAGTTCTTC
NA,TRBV27,TRBJ2-7,NA,CASSFWDNGSGEQYF,TGTGCCAGCAGTTTTTGGGACAATGGGTCGGGAGAGCAGTACTTC
NA,TRBV7-2,TRBJ2-2,NA,CASSPGRTNTGELFF,TGTGCCAGCAGCCCCGGAAGGACGAACACCGGGGAGCTGTTTTTT
NA,TRBV7-2,TRBJ2-3,NA,CASSAAQDTQYF,TGTGCCAGCAGCGCGGCCCAAGATACGCAGTATTTT
TRBD1,TRBV5-1,TRBJ2-7,NA,CASSYTGGTYEQYF,TGCGCCAGCAGCTATACAGGGGGTACCTACGAGCAGTACTTC
TRBD1,TRBV20-1,TRBJ2-1,many,CSARRQGAYNEQFF,TGCAGTGCTAGAAGACAGGGGGCCTACAATGAGCAGTTCTTC
TRBD2,TRBV7-2,TRBJ2-1,few,CASSLGTSGRNYNEQFF,TGTGCCAGCAGCCTGGGGACTAGCGGTAGAAACTACAATGAGCAGTTCTTC
TRBD2,TRBV20-1,TRBJ2-1,NA,CSARDFGTSGGLLSYNEQFF,TGCAGTGCTAGAGATTTCGGGACTAGCGGGGGCCTATTGAGCTACAATGAGCAGTTCTTC
NA,TRBV7-6,TRBJ2-5,NA,CASSRRVQETQYF,TGTGCCAGCAGCCGTCGAGTCCAAGAGACCCAGTACTTC
TRBD2,TRBV7-3,TRBJ2-2,few,CASSYSGRTSTGELFF,TGTGCCAGCAGTTATAGCGGGAGGACTAGCACCGGGGAGCTGTTTTTT
NA,TRBV9,TRBJ2-7,few,CASSVEGGSVEQYF,TGTGCCAGCAGCGTAGAAGGGGGAAGCGTCGAGCAGTACTTC
NA,TRBV7-2,TRBJ2-1,NA,CASSLGEGAHEQFF,TGTGCCAGCAGCTTAGGGGAGGGGGCGCATGAGCAGTTCTTC
NA,TRBV21-1,TRBJ2-1,NA,CASTYLDSAHEQFF,TGTGCCAGCACCTATCTGGACTCAGCCCATGAGCAGTTCTTC
TRBD2,TRBV29-1,TRBJ2-2,few,CSVRASGTGELFF,TGCAGCGTTCGGGCTAGCGGAACCGGGGAGCTGTTTTTT
NA,TRBV20-1,TRBJ2-4,few,CSARNGAIQYF,TGCAGTGCTAGAAATGGGGCTATTCAGTACTTC
TRBD1,TRBV6-1,TRBJ2-7,NA,CASSLRQGDEQYF,TGTGCCAGCAGTCTCCGACAGGGGGACGAGCAGTACTTC